A single sample is the source of the 6 T cell receptor beta chains below, sequenced in a study of cytomegalovirus exposure and HLA in healthy donors. The PCR used 60 Vbeta and 13 Jbeta primers. Only in-frame clones appear in the TCRdb table, and some are missing; sequencing was by immunoSEQ multiplex PCR. The profile shows more than 85,000 clones, around four fifths of them singletons. The sequencing input was PBMCs. These receptors were taken from a man in his forties in good health and CMV-seronegative.

The rearrangement joins TRBV11-3 to TRBJ2-4; D is perhaps TRBD1 (5 bases). CDR3 length: 13 amino acids. The V end lost 8 bases, the J end lost 7 bases, and 15 bases lay between the germline ends. Germline values: CDR1 SGHNT, CDR2 YENEEA. The CDR3 reads CASSQGVKNIQYF. The DNA for the CDR3 is TGTGCCAGCTCCCAGGGTGTTAAGAACATTCAGTACTTC. Full variable domain (outside the CDR3, taken from reference TRBV11-3 and TRBJ2-4): EAGVVQSPRYKIIEKKQPVAFWCNPISGHNTLYWYLQNLGQGPELLIRYENEEAVDDSQLPKDRFSAERLKGVDSTLKIQPAELGDSAVYLCASSQGVKNIQYFGAGTRLSVL.

The V and J genes are TRBV6-6 and TRBJ2-1, with TRBD2 matching over 11 bases. CDR3 length: 16 amino acids. Losses at the gene ends were 5 bases for V and 7 bases for J; bases not matched to a gene: 10. Germline CDR1 and CDR2: MNHNY and SVGAGI (reference sequence). CDR3 DNA: TGTGCCAGCAGTCTAGCGGGAGGATTTATGGGAAATGAGCAGTTCTTC. Protein: CASSLAGGFMGNEQFF.

This clone was seen a handful of times. The V call is TRBV5-8, the J call TRBJ1-2; 7 bases agree with TRBD1. CDR1 and CDR2 from the germline V gene are SGHTS and YDEGEE. Trimming cost V 1 base and J 8 bases; bases outside gene matches: 17. The CDR3 covers 17 residues. This chain's CDR3 is CASSLKGRTDRSTGYTF. As DNA, the CDR3 is TGTGCCAGCAGCTTGAAGGGCCGGACGGACAGGTCTACGGGCTACACCTTC.

This chain links TRBV4-1 with TRBJ1-5; TRBD1 agrees at 7 bases. V lost 1 base to trimming and J lost 5 bases; unmatched junction nucleotides: 5. The germline V gene has CDR1 MGHRA and CDR2 YSYEKL. The CDR3 covers 15 residues. The CDR3 protein is CASSQVGTAYQPQHF. CDR3 bases: TGCGCCAGCAGCCAAGTCGGGACAGCTTATCAGCCCCAGCATTTT.

The rearrangement uses TRBV28 and TRBJ1-2, with 9 bases matching TRBD1. The CDR3 consists of 15 residues. The J segment lost 8 bases and the V segment lost 5 bases, leaving 12 bases of the junction unmatched. CDR1 is MDHEN and CDR2 is SYDVKM in the germline V gene. This chain's CDR3 is CASSDPGQGLEGYTF. CDR3 sequence (DNA): TGTGCCAGCAGTGACCCGGGACAGGGATTGGAAGGCTACACCTTC.

The rearrangement links TRBV28 to TRBJ2-1; tentatively, D is TRBD1 (5 bases). The germline gives CDR1 MDHEN, CDR2 SYDVKM. Trimming took off 5 bases at V and 7 bases at J, with 15 bases between the two ends. The CDR3 has 14 residues. CDR3 loop: CASSGDWGVNEQFF. DNA for the CDR3: TGTGCCAGCAGTGGGGATTGGGGCGTGAATGAGCAGTTCTTC.